A selection of T cell receptor beta chains follows, all from one sample in a study of cytomegalovirus exposure and HLA in healthy donors. Here immunoSEQ multiplex PCR was the method, and the copy in TCRdb shows in-frame clones only, minus some. The repertoire has roughly 100,000 clones, approximately 80% of them found once; the top ten carry 10%. Specimen: PBMCs. Source of these receptors: a human donor in good health. Each CDR3 is given with its conserved first and last residue. Fields, in order: D gene, J gene, CDR3 length, V gene, clone size, CDR3 DNA, CDR3 protein. The D gene is left open where the match is weak. Size is omitted from some rows. Given values are once, few, many or a class for expanded clones.

NA TRBJ1-5 13 TRBV27 NA TGTGCCAGCTGGGGCAGGGGCAATCAGCCCCAGCATTTT CASWGRGNQPQHF
TRBD2 TRBJ2-1 14 TRBV10-2 NA TGCGCCAGCAGTGAGGGCGGGGGGGCCCGTGAGCAGTTCTTC CASSEGGGAREQFF
TRBD1 TRBJ2-7 15 TRBV11-2 NA TGTGCCAGCAGCTTAGAACAGGGGGTACATTACGAGCAGTACTTC CASSLEQGVHYEQYF
NA TRBJ1-4 14 TRBV6-6 few TGTGCCAGCCGGAGGGACGCAACTAATGAAAAACTGTTTTTT CASRRDATNEKLFF
NA TRBJ1-4 14 TRBV7-6 NA TGTGCCAGCAGCCCCACAGGGATTGAGGAAAAACTGTTTTTT CASSPTGIEEKLFF
TRBD1 TRBJ2-7 15 TRBV10-1 NA TGCGCCAGCAGGCCCCCACTGGACAGGGCCTACGAGCAGTACTTC CASRPPLDRAYEQYF
TRBD1 TRBJ1-5 14 TRBV27 NA TGTGCCAGCAGTTTCCAGGGGGACCATCAGCCCCAGCATTTT CASSFQGDHQPQHF
NA TRBJ2-6 19 TRBV4-1 NA TGCGCCAGCAGCCAAGACCGGGACATACCCCGCTCTGGGGCCAACGTCCTGACTTTC CASSQDRDIPRSGANVLTF
NA TRBJ2-7 15 TRBV9 NA TGTGCCAGCAGCGTTAGGAGGGGGCTATCCTACGAGCAGTACTTC CASSVRRGLSYEQYF
TRBD1 TRBJ1-1 16 TRBV5-6 NA TGTGCCAGCAGCTTGCCAGGGACAGGGGTCGGCACTGAAGCTTTCTTT CASSLPGTGVGTEAFF
TRBD2 TRBJ2-3 20 TRBV5-1 NA TGCGCCAGCAGCTTGGCCGTAGGACTAGCGGGAGGACTTAAACCAGATACGCAGTATTTT CASSLAVGLAGGLKPDTQYF
NA TRBJ1-2 11 TRBV5-6 NA TGTGCCAGCAGCTTGGTCTCAGTTTGGACCTTC CASSLVSVWTF
TRBD2 TRBJ2-3 18 TRBV29-1 NA TGCAGCGCGTTGTTGCGGGTCAGCGGGGGGAGGGGTACAGATACGCAGTATTTT CSALLRVSGGRGTDTQYF
TRBD2 TRBJ2-7 16 TRBV9 NA TGTGCCAGCAGCCCCCCCGGGACTAGCGGGAGCTACGAGCAGTACTTC CASSPPGTSGSYEQYF
TRBD2 TRBJ2-4 16 TRBV7-2 NA TGTGCCAGCAGCTTGGTTGGGCGGGGGGATAGGAACATTCAGTACTTC CASSLVGRGDRNIQYF
TRBD1 TRBJ2-6 18 TRBV18 NA TGTGCCAGCTCACTCTCCGGGACAGGAGCCTCTGGGGCCAACGTCCTGACTTTC CASSLSGTGASGANVLTF
NA TRBJ2-7 15 TRBV5-4 NA TGTGCCAGCAGCTCGAGGGGTCTACAGGGCTACGAGCAGTACTTC CASSSRGLQGYEQYF
NA TRBJ2-5 13 TRBV14 once TGTGCCAGCAAAGGAGGATTGGGAGAGACCCAGTACTTC CASKGGLGETQYF
TRBD1 TRBJ2-7 14 TRBV27 NA TGTGCCAGCAGTTCCGGGACAGCCTATTACGAGCAGTACTTC CASSSGTAYYEQYF
TRBD1 TRBJ2-7 14 TRBV19 few TGTGCCAGTAGTATAGGGACAGGGAGCCACGAGCAGTACTTC CASSIGTGSHEQYF
NA TRBJ1-6 15 TRBV27 NA TGTGCCAGCAGTTTATGGGGGCAGAGGGGTTCACCCCTCCACTTT CASSLWGQRGSPLHF
TRBD1 TRBJ2-3 15 TRBV7-9 NA TGTGCCAGCAGCTTCGAGGGGGCTGTCGCAGATACGCAGTATTTT CASSFEGAVADTQYF
TRBD1 TRBJ2-2 18 TRBV27 NA TGTGCCAGCAGTTCACGGATCCCCGGACAGGGGTCCACCGGGGAGCTGTTTTTT CASSSRIPGQGSTGELFF
TRBD1 TRBJ2-7 16 TRBV6-4 NA TGTGCCAGCAGTGACGAGACAGGGGGCTGTATCTACGAGCAGTACTTC CASSDETGGCIYEQYF
TRBD2 TRBJ2-1 17 TRBV6-1 NA TGTGCCAGCAGTGACAGAATTGGCGGGACTAGGGCGAATGAGCAGTTCTTC CASSDRIGGTRANEQFF
NA TRBJ2-2 19 TRBV7-9 NA TGTGCCAGCAGCTCGCTATGGCCGGGCGGGGCGCAAAACACCGGGGAGCTGTTTTTT CASSSLWPGGAQNTGELFF
NA TRBJ1-5 13 TRBV18 NA TGTGCCAGCTCACCGGGGCAGGGTCAGCCCCAGCATTTT CASSPGQGQPQHF
TRBD1 TRBJ2-7 15 TRBV2 NA TGTGCCAGCAGAAAGGACAGGGTAGGTTCCTACGAGCAGTACTTC CASRKDRVGSYEQYF
TRBD1 TRBJ2-5 11 TRBV20-1 NA TGCAGTGCTACAGGGGGCGAGACCCAGTACTTC CSATGGETQYF
TRBD1 TRBJ1-6 18 TRBV28 NA TGTGCCAGCAGCCCCTCCAGGGGGTTGGGAAGCATGGATTCACCCCTCCACTTT CASSPSRGLGSMDSPLHF
NA TRBJ2-7 16 TRBV2 NA TGTGCCAGCAGGGGCCGGGACACATTGAGGGCGGACGAGCAGTACTTC CASRGRDTLRADEQYF
NA TRBJ2-1 12 TRBV29-1 NA TGCAGCGTTGCCAGGCGTGATGTTGAGCAGTTCTTC CSVARRDVEQFF
TRBD2 TRBJ2-5 16 TRBV28 NA TGTGCCAGCAGTCCGCGACTAGCGGGAGTGGGAGAGACCCAGTACTTC CASSPRLAGVGETQYF
NA TRBJ1-2 12 TRBV6-1 NA TGTGCCAGCAGTGAACGGGGGGATGGCTACACCTTC CASSERGDGYTF
NA TRBJ1-5 16 TRBV19 NA TGTGCCAGTATGCCCCCAAATTCGGGGGGCACTCAGCCCCAGCATTTT CASMPPNSGGTQPQHF
NA TRBJ1-2 13 TRBV6-1 NA TGTGCCAGCGGGCAGGCCGCCGGCTATGGCTACACCTTC CASGQAAGYGYTF
NA TRBJ1-3 14 TRBV4-2 once TGTGCCAGCAGCGACCTGGGGAGGGACGACACCATATATTTT CASSDLGRDDTIYF